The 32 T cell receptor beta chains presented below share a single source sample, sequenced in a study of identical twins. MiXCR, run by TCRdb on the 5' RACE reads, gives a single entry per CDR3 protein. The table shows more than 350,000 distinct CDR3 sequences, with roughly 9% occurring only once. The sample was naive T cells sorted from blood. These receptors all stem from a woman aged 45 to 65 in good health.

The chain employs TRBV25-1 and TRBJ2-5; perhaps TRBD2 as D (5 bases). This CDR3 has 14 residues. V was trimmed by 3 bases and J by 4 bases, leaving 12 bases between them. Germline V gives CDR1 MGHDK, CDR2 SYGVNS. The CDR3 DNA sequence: TGTGCCAGCAGTGACAGGCGGGCCCGAGAGACCCAGTACTTC. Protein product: CASSDRRARETQYF.

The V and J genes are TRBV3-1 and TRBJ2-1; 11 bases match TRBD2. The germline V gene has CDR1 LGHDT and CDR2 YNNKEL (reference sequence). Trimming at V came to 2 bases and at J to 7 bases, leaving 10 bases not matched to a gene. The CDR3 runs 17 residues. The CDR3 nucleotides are TGTGCCAGCAGCCAAAGGCTCGGGGGACTAGCGGTAAATGAGCAGTTCTTC. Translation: CASSQRLGGLAVNEQFF.

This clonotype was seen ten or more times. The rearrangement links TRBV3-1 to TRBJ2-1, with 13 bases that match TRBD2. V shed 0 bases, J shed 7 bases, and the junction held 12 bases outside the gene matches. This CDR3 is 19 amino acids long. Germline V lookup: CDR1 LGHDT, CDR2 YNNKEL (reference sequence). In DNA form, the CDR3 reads TGTGCCAGCAGCCAAGATCCCCGGCGACTAGCGGGAGGCAAAAATGAGCAGTTCTTC. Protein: CASSQDPRRLAGGKNEQFF.

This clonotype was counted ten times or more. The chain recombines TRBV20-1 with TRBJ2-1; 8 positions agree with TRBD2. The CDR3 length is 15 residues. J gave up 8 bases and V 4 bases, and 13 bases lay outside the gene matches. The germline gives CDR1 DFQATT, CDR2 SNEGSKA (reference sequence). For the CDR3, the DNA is TGCAGTGCTAAATTCACGGGAGGGCCATGGGATGAGCAGTTCTTC. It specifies CSAKFTGGPWDEQFF.

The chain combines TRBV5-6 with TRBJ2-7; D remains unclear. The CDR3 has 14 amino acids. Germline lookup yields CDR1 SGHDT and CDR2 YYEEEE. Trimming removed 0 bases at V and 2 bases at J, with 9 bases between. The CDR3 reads CASSLDWSAYEQYF. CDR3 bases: TGTGCCAGCAGCTTGGACTGGAGTGCCTACGAGCAGTACTTC.

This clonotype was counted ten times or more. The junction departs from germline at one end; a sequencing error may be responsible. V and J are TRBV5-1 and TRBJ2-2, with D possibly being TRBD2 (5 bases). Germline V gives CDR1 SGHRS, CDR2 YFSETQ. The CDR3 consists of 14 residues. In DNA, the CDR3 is TGTGCCAGCAGTTTGGCGGGGAACACCGGGGAGCTGTTTTTT. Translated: CASSLAGNTGELFF.

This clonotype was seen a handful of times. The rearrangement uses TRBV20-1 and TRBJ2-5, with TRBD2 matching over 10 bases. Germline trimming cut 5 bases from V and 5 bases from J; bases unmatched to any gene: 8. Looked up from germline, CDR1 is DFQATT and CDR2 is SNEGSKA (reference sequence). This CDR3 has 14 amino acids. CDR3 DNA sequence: TGCAGTGCTCAGAGCGGGAGGGCCGTCGAGACCCAGTACTTC. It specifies CSAQSGRAVETQYF.

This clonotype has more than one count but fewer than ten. The CDR3 loop is CASSEPRADEKLFF. CDR3 bases: TGTGCCAGCAGTGAGCCAAGGGCCGATGAAAAACTGTTTTTT. V usage is TRBV2 and J usage is TRBJ1-4; D unclear. Germline loops: CDR1 SNHLY, CDR2 FYNNEI. The V end lost 3 bases, the J end lost 6 bases, and 11 bases lay between the germline ends. This CDR3 is built from 14 residues. The full variable domain, in which reference TRBV2 and TRBJ1-4 provide the parts outside the CDR3, is EPEVTQTPSHQVTQMGQEVILRCVPISNHLYFYWYRQILGQKVEFLVSFYNNEISEKSEIFDDQFSVERPDGSNFTLKIRSTKLEDSAMYFCASSEPRADEKLFFGSGTQLSVL.

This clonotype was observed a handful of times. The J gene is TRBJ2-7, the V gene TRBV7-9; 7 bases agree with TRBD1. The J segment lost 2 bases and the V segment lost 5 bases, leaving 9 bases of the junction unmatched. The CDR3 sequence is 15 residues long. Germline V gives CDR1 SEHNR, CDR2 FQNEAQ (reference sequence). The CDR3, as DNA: TGTGCCAGCAGCCCATCGACAGGGCCAACCTACGAGCAGTACGTC. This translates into CASSPSTGPTYEQYV.

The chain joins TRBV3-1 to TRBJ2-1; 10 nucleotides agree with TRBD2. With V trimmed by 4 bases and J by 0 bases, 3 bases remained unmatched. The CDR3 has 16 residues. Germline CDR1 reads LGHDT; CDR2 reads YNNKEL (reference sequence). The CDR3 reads CASSRPSGSSYNEQFF. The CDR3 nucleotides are TGTGCCAGCAGCCGCCCTAGCGGGAGCTCCTACAATGAGCAGTTCTTC.

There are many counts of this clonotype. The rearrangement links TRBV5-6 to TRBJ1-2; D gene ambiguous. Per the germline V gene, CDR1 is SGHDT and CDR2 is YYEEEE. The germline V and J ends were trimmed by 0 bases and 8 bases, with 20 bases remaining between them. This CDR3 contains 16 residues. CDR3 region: CASSLDEAATTVGYTF. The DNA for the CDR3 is TGTGCCAGCAGCTTGGACGAGGCTGCCACGACTGTCGGCTACACCTTC. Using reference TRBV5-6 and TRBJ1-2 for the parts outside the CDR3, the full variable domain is DAGVTQSPTHLIKTRGQQVTLRCSPKSGHDTVSWYQQALGQGPQFIFQYYEEEERQRGNFPDRFSGHQFPNYSSELNVNALLLGDSALYLCASSLDEAATTVGYTFGSGTRLTVV.

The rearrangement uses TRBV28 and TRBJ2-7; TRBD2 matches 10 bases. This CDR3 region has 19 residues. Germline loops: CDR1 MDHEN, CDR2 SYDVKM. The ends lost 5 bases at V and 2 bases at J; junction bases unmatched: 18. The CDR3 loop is CASSQSFLRTSGAPYEQYV. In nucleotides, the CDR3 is TGTGCCAGCAGTCAGTCCTTCTTACGGACTAGCGGAGCACCCTACGAGCAGTACGTC.

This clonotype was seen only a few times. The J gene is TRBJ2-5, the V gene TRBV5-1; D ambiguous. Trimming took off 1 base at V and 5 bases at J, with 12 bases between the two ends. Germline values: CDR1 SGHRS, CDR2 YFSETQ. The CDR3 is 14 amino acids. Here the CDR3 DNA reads TGCGCCAGCAGCTTGAATGTGGGGTCGGAGACCCAGTACTTC. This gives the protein CASSLNVGSETQYF.

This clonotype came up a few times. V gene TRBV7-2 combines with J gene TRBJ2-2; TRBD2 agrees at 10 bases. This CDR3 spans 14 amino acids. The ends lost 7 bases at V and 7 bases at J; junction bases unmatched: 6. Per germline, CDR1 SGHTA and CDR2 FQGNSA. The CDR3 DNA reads TGTGCCAGCAAGCGGGAGGGCAATGTCGGGGAGCTGTTTTTT. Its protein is CASKREGNVGELFF.

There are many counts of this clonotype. The CDR3 nucleotides read TGTGCCAGCAGCAGACGAGCGGGGGACACTGAAGCTTTCTTT. Its translation is CASSRRAGDTEAFF. The chain has TRBV7-9 and TRBJ1-1; TRBD1 is a possible D gene (5 bases). The V end was cut by 5 bases, the J end by 3 bases, with 13 bases between. This CDR3 contains 14 residues. Germline CDR1 and CDR2: SEHNR and FQNEAQ (reference sequence).

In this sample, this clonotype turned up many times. CDR3 residues: CASSGFGEKLFF. CDR3 nucleotide sequence: TGTGCCAGCAGCGGGTTCGGGGAAAAACTGTTTTTT. The chain recombines TRBV6-5 with TRBJ1-4; D ambiguous. V was pared by 6 bases and J by 8 bases, with 10 bases between. The CDR3 is 12 amino acids. Germline-derived CDR1 and CDR2 are MNHEY and SVGAGI.

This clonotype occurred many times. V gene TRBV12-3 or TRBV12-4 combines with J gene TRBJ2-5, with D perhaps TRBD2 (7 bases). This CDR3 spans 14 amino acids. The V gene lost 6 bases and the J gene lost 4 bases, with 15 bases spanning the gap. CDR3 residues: CASSEQGRGETQYF. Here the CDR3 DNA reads TGTGCCAGCAGCGAGCAGGGGAGGGGAGAGACCCAGTACTTC.

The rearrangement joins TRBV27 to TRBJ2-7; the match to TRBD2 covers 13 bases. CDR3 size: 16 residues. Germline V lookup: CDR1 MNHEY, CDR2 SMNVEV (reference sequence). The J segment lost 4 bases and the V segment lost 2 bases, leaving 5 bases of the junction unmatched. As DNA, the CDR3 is TGTGCCAGCAGTTTAATCGGGACTAGCGGGATATACGAGCAGTACTTC. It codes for CASSLIGTSGIYEQYF.

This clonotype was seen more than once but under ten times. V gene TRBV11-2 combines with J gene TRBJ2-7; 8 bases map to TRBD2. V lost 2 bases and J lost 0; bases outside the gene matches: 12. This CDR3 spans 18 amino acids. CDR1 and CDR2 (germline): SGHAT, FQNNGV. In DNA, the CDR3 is TGTGCCAGCAGCTTACGCTTCGGGAGGGCCCTTAGCTCCTACGAGCAGTACTTC. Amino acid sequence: CASSLRFGRALSSYEQYF. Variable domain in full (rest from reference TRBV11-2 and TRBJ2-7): EAGVAQSPRYKIIEKRQSVAFWCNPISGHATLYWYQQILGQGPKLLIQFQNNGVVDDSQLPKDRFSAERLKGVDSTLKIQPAKLEDSAVYLCASSLRFGRALSSYEQYFGPGTRLTVT.

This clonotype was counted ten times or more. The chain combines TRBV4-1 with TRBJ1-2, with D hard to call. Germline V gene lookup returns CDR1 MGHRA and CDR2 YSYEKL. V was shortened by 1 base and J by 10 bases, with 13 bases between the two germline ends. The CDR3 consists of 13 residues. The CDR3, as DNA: TGCGCCAGCAGCCAAGTGATAGGAGACTCCTACACCTTC. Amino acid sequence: CASSQVIGDSYTF.

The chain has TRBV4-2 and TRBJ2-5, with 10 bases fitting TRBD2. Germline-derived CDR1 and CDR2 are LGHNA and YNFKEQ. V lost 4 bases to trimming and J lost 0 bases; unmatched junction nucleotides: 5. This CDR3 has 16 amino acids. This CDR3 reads CASSPPGLAHQETQYF. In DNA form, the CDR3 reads TGTGCCAGCAGCCCCCCGGGACTAGCGCACCAAGAGACCCAGTACTTC.

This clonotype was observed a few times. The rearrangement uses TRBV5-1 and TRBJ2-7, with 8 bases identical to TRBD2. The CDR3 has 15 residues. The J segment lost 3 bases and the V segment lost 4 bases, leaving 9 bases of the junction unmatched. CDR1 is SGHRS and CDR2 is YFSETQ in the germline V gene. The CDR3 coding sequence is TGCGCCAGCAGCCCCGGTAGCGGGACTTTCTACGAGCAGTACGTC. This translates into CASSPGSGTFYEQYV.

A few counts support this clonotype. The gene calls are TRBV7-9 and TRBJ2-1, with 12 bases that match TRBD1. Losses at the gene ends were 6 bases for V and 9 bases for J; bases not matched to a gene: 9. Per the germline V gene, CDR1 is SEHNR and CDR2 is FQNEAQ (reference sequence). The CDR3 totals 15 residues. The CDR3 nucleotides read TGTGCCAGCAGATTCCCGGGACAGGGGGCGGGTGAGCAGTTCTTC. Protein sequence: CASRFPGQGAGEQFF. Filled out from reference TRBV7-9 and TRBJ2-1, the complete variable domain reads DTGVSQNPRHKITKRGQNVTFRCDPISEHNRLYWYRQTLGQGPEFLTYFQNEAQLEKSRLLSDRFSAERPKGSFSTLEIQRTEQGDSAMYLCASRFPGQGAGEQFFGPGTRLTVL.

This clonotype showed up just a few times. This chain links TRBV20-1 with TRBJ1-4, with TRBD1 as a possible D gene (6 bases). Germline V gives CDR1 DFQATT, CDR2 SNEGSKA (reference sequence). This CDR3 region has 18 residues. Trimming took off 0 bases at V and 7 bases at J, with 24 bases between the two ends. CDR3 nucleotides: TGCAGTGCTAGAGACGAACACACAGGGCCTGGGGCGAGTGAAAAACTGTTTTTT. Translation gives CSARDEHTGPGASEKLFF.

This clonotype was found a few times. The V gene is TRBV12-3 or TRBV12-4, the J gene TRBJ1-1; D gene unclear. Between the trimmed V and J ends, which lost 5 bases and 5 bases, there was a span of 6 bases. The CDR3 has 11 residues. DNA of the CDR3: TGTGCCAGCAGTAGGGTAACTGAAGCTTTCTTT. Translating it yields CASSRVTEAFF.

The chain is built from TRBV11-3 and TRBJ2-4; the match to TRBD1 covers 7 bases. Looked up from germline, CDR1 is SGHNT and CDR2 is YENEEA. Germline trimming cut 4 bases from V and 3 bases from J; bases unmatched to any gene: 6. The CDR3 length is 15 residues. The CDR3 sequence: CASSSATGFKNIQYF. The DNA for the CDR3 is TGTGCCAGCAGCTCCGCGACAGGGTTCAAAAACATTCAGTACTTC.

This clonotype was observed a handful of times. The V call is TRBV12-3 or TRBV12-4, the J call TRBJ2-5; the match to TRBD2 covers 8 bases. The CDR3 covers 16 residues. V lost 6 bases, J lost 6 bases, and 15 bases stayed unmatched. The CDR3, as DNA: TGTGCCAGCAGCCCCGGTAGAGCGGGAGAGAGAAAGACCCAGTACTTC. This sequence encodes CASSPGRAGERKTQYF.

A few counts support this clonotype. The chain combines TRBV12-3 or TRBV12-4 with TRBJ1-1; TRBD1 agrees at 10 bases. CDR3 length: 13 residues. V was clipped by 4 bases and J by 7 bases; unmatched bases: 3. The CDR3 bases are TGTGCCAGCAGTTACCGGGACAGGGGTGAAGCTTTCTTT. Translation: CASSYRDRGEAFF.

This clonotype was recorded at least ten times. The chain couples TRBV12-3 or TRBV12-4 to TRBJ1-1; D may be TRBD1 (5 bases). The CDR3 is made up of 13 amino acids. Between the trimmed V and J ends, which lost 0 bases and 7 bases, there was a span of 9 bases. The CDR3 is CASSLAGGNEAFF. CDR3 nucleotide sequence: TGTGCCAGCAGTTTAGCGGGGGGAAATGAAGCTTTCTTT.

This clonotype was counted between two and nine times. The CDR3 nucleotides read TGCAGTGCTCCCGGAGATAGCCAAGAGACCCAGTACTTC. The encoded protein is CSAPGDSQETQYF. The chain has TRBV20-1 and TRBJ2-5, with D uncertain. Per germline, CDR1 DFQATT and CDR2 SNEGSKA (reference sequence). The CDR3 has 13 residues. The V end was cut by 5 bases, the J end by 1 base, with 11 bases between.

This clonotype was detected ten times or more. CDR3 bases: TGCGCCAGCAGCCAAGAGCTGAGACGGGGGGAGCTGTTTTTT. Translating gives CASSQELRRGELFF. The J gene is TRBJ2-2, the V gene TRBV4-1, with D uncertain. The germline gives CDR1 MGHRA, CDR2 YSYEKL. V was pared by 0 bases and J by 8 bases, with 10 bases between. The CDR3 consists of 14 residues.

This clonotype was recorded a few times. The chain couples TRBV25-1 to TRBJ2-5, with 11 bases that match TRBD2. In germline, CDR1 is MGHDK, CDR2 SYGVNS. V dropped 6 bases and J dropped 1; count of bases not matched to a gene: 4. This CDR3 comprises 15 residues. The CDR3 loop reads CASSRLAGLQETQYF. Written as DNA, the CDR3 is TGTGCCAGCAGCAGACTAGCGGGGCTCCAAGAGACCCAGTACTTC. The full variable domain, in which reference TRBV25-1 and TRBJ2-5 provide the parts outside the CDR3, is EADIYQTPRYLVIGTGKKITLECSQTMGHDKMYWYQQDPGMELHLIHYSYGVNSTEKGDLSSESTVSRIRTEHFPLTLESARPSHTSQYLCASSRLAGLQETQYFGPGTRLLVL.